Shown below are 27 T cell receptor beta chains from a single sample sequenced in a study of regulatory T cells in long-lasting Graves disease. Time point given: newly diagnosed GD, antithyroid drugs for less than 3 months. RNA from PBMCs was the source of the TCR library. Relying on iRepertoire HTBI primers and Arm-PCR of CDR3 regions, the team built TCR beta libraries. TCRdb processed the multiplex PCR reads anew with MiXCR; each CDR3 protein has one entry. Here the sample spans approximately 460,000 distinct CDR3 sequences, less than 20% being singletons. These records were also assigned to another study, of T cells in Graves' hyperthyroidism and ophthalmopathy.

Sequencing was performed on peripheral blood mononuclear cells (PBMCs), taken at new diagnosis, from a patient treated with antithyroid drugs. The receptors here all came from a woman aged 25-40 years with Graves disease.

This clonotype has ten or more counts. This chain links TRBV12-3 or TRBV12-4 with TRBJ2-7, with TRBD2 identical over 10 bases. The V segment lost 5 bases and the J segment 3 bases; nucleotides outside the gene matches: 4. The CDR3 covers 14 residues. CDR3 loop: CASSPGLAYYEQYF. CDR3 DNA sequence: TGTGCCAGCAGTCCGGGACTAGCGTACTACGAGCAGTACTTC.

In its sample, this clonotype was seen many times. CDR3 nucleotides: TGTGCCAGCAGGCAAAGCGACAGGGAGAGCAATCAGCCCCAGCATTTT. It translates to CASRQSDRESNQPQHF. The chain couples TRBV27 to TRBJ1-5, with 7 bases fitting TRBD1. In germline, CDR1 is MNHEY, CDR2 SMNVEV (reference sequence). V shed 6 bases and J 1 base; nucleotides not matched to a gene: 9. This CDR3 has 16 amino acids.

On this clonotype itself: Possible read error: a much larger clone is one base away. The CDR3 ends on some other residue instead of the conserved phenylalanine or tryptophan, so this is likely a read error. This chain uses TRBV3-1 with TRBJ2-1; TRBD1 or TRBD2 may be the D gene (5 bases each). This CDR3 contains 16 residues. The germline V gene encodes CDR1 LGHDT and CDR2 YNNKEL (reference sequence). V gave up 3 bases and J gave up 10 bases, with 22 bases separating them. The CDR3 DNA reads as TGTGCCAGCAGCCAGTTCCGGGACGTCGGGCCAGGCGAGCAGTTCTCC. Translated: CASSQFRDVGPGEQFS.

J is TRBJ1-2 and V is TRBV6-2 or TRBV6-3; 9 nucleotides line up with TRBD1. This CDR3 is built from 17 residues. Germline V gene sequence: CDR1 MNHEY, CDR2 SVGEGT. Unmatched junction bases numbered 12, after V lost 4 bases and J lost 3 bases. The CDR3, as DNA: TGTGCCAGCAGTTCGCCTACACAGGGGGCGAATGACTATGGCTACACCTTC. This gives the protein CASSSPTQGANDYGYTF.

The chain has TRBV6-9 and TRBJ2-1; perhaps TRBD2 as D (7 bases). The CDR3 covers 15 residues. Trimming cost V 3 bases and J 0 bases, with 9 bases left between them. CDR1 MNHGY and CDR2 SVAAGI come from the germline V gene. CDR3 bases: TGTGCCAGCAGTTACGGGGGGCCCTCCTACAATGAGCAGTTCTTC. Translated, it gives CASSYGGPSYNEQFF.

Turning to this clonotype: A clone one base away is much larger, so this may be a read error. The rearrangement uses TRBV3-1 and TRBJ2-7; D may correspond to TRBD1 or TRBD2 (5 bases each). Trimming left V 5 bases short and J 0 bases short, with 17 bases between. CDR1 is LGHDT, CDR2 YNNKEL, per germline (reference sequence). The CDR3 length is 16 residues. The CDR3 region has the DNA TGTGCCAGCAGCGGATGGGGACGACCCAGCTCCTACGAGCAGTACTTC. Encoded protein: CASSGWGRPSSYEQYF.

In regard to this clonotype: A read error is possible here, since a much larger clone lies one base away. Since no conserved phenylalanine or tryptophan closes the CDR3, a read error is the likely cause. V is TRBV28 and J is TRBJ2-1; 9 nucleotides agree with TRBD2. CDR3 size: 15 residues. From germline, CDR1 is MDHEN and CDR2 SYDVKM. V lost 6 bases and J lost 5; bases outside the gene matches: 8. In DNA form, the CDR3 reads TGTGCCAGCAGGGCCGGTCTAGCGGGACACAATGAGCAGTTCCTC. Amino acid sequence: CASRAGLAGHNEQFL.

This clonotype was observed a handful of times. The rearrangement links TRBV6-5 to TRBJ2-7; TRBD2 agrees at 8 bases. Germline CDR1 reads MNHEY; CDR2 reads SVGAGI. The V gene end was trimmed by 2 bases and the J gene end by 6 bases; junction bases not matched to a gene: 9. This CDR3 region has 15 residues. The CDR3 DNA reads as TGTGCCAGCAGTTACCGGGCGGGAGGTGTCGGCGAGCAGTACTTC. Translating it yields CASSYRAGGVGEQYF.

This clonotype was seen repeatedly, ten times or more. The rearrangement links TRBV6-5 to TRBJ2-7, with 7 bases lining up with TRBD2. V was pared by 3 bases and J by 4 bases, with 9 bases of the junction left unmatched. The CDR3 consists of 15 residues. The germline CDR1 and CDR2 sequences are MNHEY and SVGAGI. The CDR3 bases are TGTGCCAGCAGTTATTTGGCGGGAGTGGGGTACGAGCAGTACTTC. Encoded protein: CASSYLAGVGYEQYF.

This clonotype has a count of ten or more. The genes are TRBV5-6 and TRBJ2-7; maybe TRBD2 (6 bases). Germline assignment: CDR1 SGHDT and CDR2 YYEEEE. Trimming removed 4 bases at V and 0 bases at J, with 17 bases between. The CDR3 covers 16 residues. In nucleotides, the CDR3 is TGTGCCAGCAGCGTTGTTAGCGGCTACAACTCCTACGAGCAGTACTTC. Amino acid sequence: CASSVVSGYNSYEQYF.

This clonotype was counted ten times or more. The rearrangement links TRBV28 to TRBJ2-7; D may be TRBD1 (5 bases). Germline V CDR1 and CDR2: MDHEN, SYDVKM. The CDR3 extends over 14 amino acids. V dropped 1 base and J dropped 2 bases, with 9 bases sitting between them. CDR3 sequence: CASSLSDSTYEQYF. The CDR3 DNA sequence: TGTGCCAGCAGTTTATCCGACAGTACCTACGAGCAGTACTTC.

In this sample, this clonotype turned up many times. As DNA, the CDR3 is TGTGCCAGCTCACCGGGGGGGGGATTTGACGAGCAGTACTTC. Residues: CASSPGGGFDEQYF. V is TRBV18 and J is TRBJ2-7, with 7 bases identical to TRBD2. Losses at the gene ends were 3 bases for V and 5 bases for J; bases not matched to a gene: 7. The CDR3 loop spans 14 amino acids. CDR1 and CDR2 (germline): KGHSH, LQKENI.

This clonotype showed up many times. The rearrangement joins TRBV20-1 to TRBJ2-1; D perhaps matches TRBD1 (6 bases). This CDR3 region has 12 residues. The V end was cut by 6 bases, the J end by 7 bases, with 13 bases between. Germline V lookup: CDR1 DFQATT, CDR2 SNEGSKA (reference sequence). The CDR3, as DNA: TGCAGTGCCGAGGGGGATGTGAATGAGCAGTTCTTC. This sequence encodes CSAEGDVNEQFF.

Comments on this clonotype: This may stem from a read error, because a much larger clone lies one nucleotide away. The rearrangement links TRBV18 to TRBJ2-7; D unclear. CDR1 is KGHSH, CDR2 LQKENI, per germline. CDR3 length: 14 amino acids. The CDR3 coding sequence is TGTGCCAGCTCCCACGACTTGATGAACTACGAGCAGCACTTC. It translates to CASSHDLMNYEQHF.

This clonotype was recorded many times. The V call is TRBV6-5, the J call TRBJ2-1; 12 bases agree with TRBD2. Germline V gives CDR1 MNHEY, CDR2 SVGAGI. CDR3 length: 16 residues. Trimming removed 2 bases from V and 7 bases from J; junction bases left unmatched: 6. The CDR3 reads CASSYGLAGGQNEQFF. In nucleotides, the CDR3 is TGTGCCAGCAGTTACGGGCTAGCGGGAGGGCAGAATGAGCAGTTCTTC.

This clonotype was counted at least ten times. This chain links TRBV6-2 or TRBV6-3 with TRBJ2-5; 9 bases are shared with TRBD2. The CDR3 spans 16 residues. Losses at the gene ends were 6 bases for V and 1 base for J; bases not matched to a gene: 9. Germline CDR1 reads MNHEY; CDR2 reads SVGEGT. The CDR3 sequence is CASSPLAGASQETQYF. Here the CDR3 DNA reads TGTGCCAGCAGCCCTTTAGCGGGAGCATCCCAAGAGACCCAGTACTTC.

In its sample, this clonotype was seen many times. The chain employs TRBV24-1 and TRBJ2-3, with a tentative D call TRBD2 (5 bases). With 4 bases removed from V and 4 bases from J, the gap between germline ends came to 20 bases. The CDR3 is 17 amino acids. In germline, CDR1 is KGHDR, CDR2 SFDVKD. For the CDR3, the DNA is TGTGCCACCAGTGAAAGAGGTATCGGGGAGTTCTCAGATACGCAGTATTTT. Amino acids: CATSERGIGEFSDTQYF.

This clonotype was detected ten times or more. The CDR3 loop is CASSSTRTPTRNEQFF. CDR3 sequence (DNA): TGTGCCAGCAGCTCAACCCGGACCCCGACCAGGAATGAGCAGTTCTTC. This rearrangement joins TRBV7-6 to TRBJ2-1; D gene unclear. Germline V gene data show CDR1 as SGHVS and CDR2 as FNYEAQ. Trimming took 4 bases from V and 7 from J, leaving 20 bases between them. This CDR3 is built from 16 residues.

Concerning this clonotype: This may be a read error, as it is one base from a much larger clone. As the CDR3 is not closed by the conserved phenylalanine or tryptophan, this likely results from a read error. The chain links TRBV27 to TRBJ2-7; TRBD2 might be the D (6 bases). The CDR3 length is 15 residues. Trimming took 0 bases from V and 2 from J, leaving 11 bases between them. Germline CDR1 and CDR2: MNHEY and SMNVEV (reference sequence). The CDR3 DNA sequence: TGTGCCAGCAGTTTATCGGGGGGACCGACCTACGAGCAGTACCTC. Encoded protein: CASSLSGGPTYEQYL.

At least ten counts were recorded for this clonotype. The chain employs TRBV5-1 and TRBJ1-6; TRBD1 agrees at 9 bases. With 4 bases clipped from V and 10 bases from J, the junction kept 6 bases outside the gene matches. Per the germline V gene, CDR1 is SGHRS and CDR2 is YFSETQ. The CDR3 loop spans 14 amino acids. CDR3 loop: CASSAGTGRSPLHF. The CDR3 coding sequence is TGCGCCAGCAGCGCCGGGACAGGGAGATCACCCCTCCACTTT.

This clonotype showed up many times. V and J are TRBV5-1 and TRBJ2-1; tentative D call: TRBD2 (6 bases). CDR1 is SGHRS, CDR2 YFSETQ, per germline. The V and J ends lost 4 bases and 8 bases respectively, with 16 bases between them. This CDR3 spans 14 amino acids. CDR3 nucleotide sequence: TGCGCCAGCAGCACCGGGACTTCGGTCGATGAGCAGTTCTTC. As protein: CASSTGTSVDEQFF.

A remark on this clonotype: This may stem from a read error, because a much larger clone lies one nucleotide away. The rearrangement links TRBV12-3 or TRBV12-4 to TRBJ2-7, with D hard to call. The length of the CDR3 is 17 residues. The CDR3 is CASSFSLGKRPAYERYF. The CDR3, as DNA: TGTGCCAGCAGTTTTAGCCTCGGAAAGAGACCAGCCTACGAGCGGTACTTC.

A word on this clonotype: A read error may explain this, as a much larger clone is one base away. This chain links TRBV7-2 with TRBJ2-1; D is undetermined. Germline-derived CDR1 and CDR2 are SGHTA and FQGNSA. The CDR3 runs to 15 residues. The V end was cut by 2 bases, the J end by 1 base, with 9 bases between. CDR3: CASSLLKASYNEQFF. The CDR3 nucleotides are TGTGCCAGCAGCTTATTGAAGGCATCCTACAATGAGCAGTTCTTC. The full variable domain, rest sourced from reference TRBV7-2 and TRBJ2-1, is GAGVSQSPSNKVTEKGKDVELRCDPISGHTALYWYRQSLGQGLEFLIYFQGNSAPDKSGLPSDRFSAERTGGSVSTLTIQRTQQEDSAVYLCASSLLKASYNEQFFGPGTRLTVL.

This chain uses TRBV13 with TRBJ2-7, with D perhaps matching TRBD1 (6 bases). The germline CDR1 and CDR2 sequences are PRHDT and FYEKMQ (reference sequence). V was clipped by 0 bases and J by 0 bases, with 6 bases between them. The CDR3 is 14 amino acids. The CDR3 sequence is CASSLGGASYEQYF. As DNA, the CDR3 is TGTGCCAGCAGCTTAGGGGGGGCCTCCTACGAGCAGTACTTC. Full variable domain (outside the CDR3, taken from reference TRBV13 and TRBJ2-7): AAGVIQSPRHLIKEKRETATLKCYPIPRHDTVYWYQQGPGQDPQFLISFYEKMQSDKGSIPDRFSAQQFSDYHSELNMSSLELGDSALYFCASSLGGASYEQYFGPGTRLTVT.

Ten or more counts support this clonotype. The chain combines TRBV6-2 or TRBV6-3 with TRBJ1-1; D perhaps matches TRBD1 (6 bases). Germline V gene sequence: CDR1 MNHEY, CDR2 SVGEGT. The CDR3 totals 13 residues. Trimming took off 6 bases at V and 2 bases at J, with 10 bases between the two ends. As DNA, the CDR3 is TGTGCCAGCAGCGGACAGCCTAACACTGAAGCTTTCTTT. This sequence encodes CASSGQPNTEAFF.

A few counts support this clonotype. The genes are TRBV4-3 and TRBJ2-1; 7 bases align to TRBD2. Per germline, CDR1 LGHNA and CDR2 YSLEER. Trimming removed 0 bases from V and 9 bases from J; junction bases left unmatched: 11. This CDR3 has 16 residues. CDR3 sequence reads: CASSQDSRSIAGEQFF. DNA for the CDR3: TGCGCCAGCAGCCAAGATTCGCGCAGTATAGCGGGTGAGCAGTTCTTC.

This clonotype appeared many times. The rearrangement uses TRBV28 and TRBJ2-5, with TRBD1 as a possible D gene (6 bases). Trimming stripped 2 bases from V and 0 bases from J, with 13 bases between. Germline V gene sequence: CDR1 MDHEN, CDR2 SYDVKM. This CDR3 contains 16 residues. This CDR3 is CASSLGDTSYQETQYF. The CDR3 nucleotides read TGTGCCAGCAGTTTAGGGGACACTTCGTACCAAGAGACCCAGTACTTC.